The entry below gives a single T cell receptor beta chain sequence along with its context. The protocol was immunoSEQ multiplex PCR, while the TCRdb copy is restricted to in-frame clones and leaves out a portion. Altogether about 250,000 clones are present, over 75% being singletons, with the ten largest covering around 1.7%. The source of the sample is a study of blood T cell repertoires in COVID-19. The germline V gene has CDR1 SGHDN and CDR2 FVKESK. The CDR3 has 14 amino acids. V was shortened by 4 bases and J by 0 bases, with 10 bases between the two germline ends. The clonotype originates from a man aged 40-55 years who had recovered from COVID-19. Material for sequencing was PBMCs or T cells enriched from blood (not recorded which). The chain employs TRBV14 and TRBJ2-7; maybe TRBD2 (5 bases). The CDR3 nucleotides are TGTGCCAGCAGCCGGAGGACTGACTCCTACGAGCAGTACTTC. Its translation is CASSRRTDSYEQYF.